This T cell receptor (beta chain) was obtained from a study of blood T cell repertoires in COVID-19. The CDR3 is 18 amino acids. Germline V gene data show CDR1 as SSHAT and CDR2 as FNYEAQ (reference sequence). For this clone: The junction and the germline gene differ at one end; a read error may be behind it.

Profiling relied on immunoSEQ multiplex PCR, and the TCRdb table lists in-frame clones only, not all of them. The table has about 74,000 clones, 88% seen once. Specimen: peripheral blood. The clonotype comes from a woman aged 80 or older with active or convalescent COVID-19. The chain has TRBV7-7 and TRBJ1-2, with TRBD1 identical over 8 bases. The chain's CDR3 is CASSLVARDRSTLDGYTF. CDR3 coding DNA: TGTGCTAGCAGCTTAGTGGCTCGGGACAGGTCGACTCTGGATGGCTACACCTTC.